This T cell receptor beta chain was found in a study of control samples from healthy donors and cancer patients. The CDR3 sequence is 17 residues long. CDR1 and CDR2 from the germline V gene are MGHRA and YSYEKL. V lost 1 base and J lost 3; bases outside the gene matches: 7. Only in-frame clones appear in the TCRdb table, and some are missing; sequencing was by immunoSEQ multiplex PCR. This table holds about 180,000 clones, around 94% found once. The origin of this receptor is a young man in good health. The rearrangement uses TRBV4-1 and TRBJ2-5; TRBD2 aligns across 11 bases. The sample taken for sequencing was blood. CDR3 sequence reads: CASSQGATSGRKETQYF. CDR3 DNA: TGCGCCAGCAGCCAAGGGGCAACTAGCGGGAGAAAAGAGACCCAGTACTTC.